These 10 T cell receptor beta chains share one sample of origin, sequenced in a study of beta chain features in type 1 diabetes. Overall study findings and caveats: The study found moderately but significantly shorter TCRB CDR3s in all four CD4+ subsets of Type 1 diabetes patients.

Every bit of the isolated RNA underwent reverse transcription, so sequencing read expressed TCRB transcripts. TCRdb keeps only in-frame clones here, not all; method: immunoSEQ multiplex PCR. The table shows 95,000 to 150,000 clones, with about a sixth occurring only once. The antigens for these receptors are not known. Source material: central memory CD4+ T cells from blood. Receptors originate from a man aged 25 to 40 with type 1 diabetes.

This clone was seen a few times. The chain couples TRBV5-1 to TRBJ2-5; no reliable D call. Trimming removed 4 bases at V and 2 bases at J, with 9 bases between. Germline V gene data show CDR1 as SGHRS and CDR2 as YFSETQ. The CDR3 has 13 residues. The CDR3 sequence: CASSDQVQETQYF. The CDR3 nucleotides read TGCGCCAGCAGCGATCAGGTGCAAGAGACCCAGTACTTC.

J is TRBJ1-1 and V is TRBV6-6; no clear D gene. The CDR3 covers 14 residues. The germline V and J ends were trimmed by 0 bases and 2 bases, with 7 bases remaining between them. Germline CDR1 and CDR2: MNHNY and SVGAGI (reference sequence). The CDR3 protein is CASSYSTINTEAFF. For the CDR3, the DNA is TGTGCCAGCAGTTACTCGACGATAAACACTGAAGCTTTCTTT.

This clone was observed a handful of times. This sequence joins TRBV10-3 and TRBJ1-4; D is perhaps TRBD1 (6 bases). This CDR3 comprises 15 residues. Germline V gene data show CDR1 as ENHRY and CDR2 as SYGVKD. Trimming removed 3 bases from V and 6 bases from J, with 14 bases in between. The CDR3 protein is CAISDSRGPHEKLFF. The CDR3 DNA is TGTGCCATCAGTGACTCCAGGGGACCCCATGAAAAACTGTTTTTT.

A few counts support this clone. The V call is TRBV11-2, the J call TRBJ2-2; D may be TRBD2 (5 bases). There are 13 residues in the CDR3. With 7 bases removed from V and 5 bases from J, the gap between germline ends came to 11 bases. From germline, CDR1 is SGHAT and CDR2 FQNNGV. CDR3 nucleotides: TGTGCCAGCAAAGAGGGCGGAACCGGGGAGCTGTTTTTT. It codes for CASKEGGTGELFF.

The V call is TRBV29-1, the J call TRBJ2-5; D call uncertain. Gene TRBJ2-7 matches the end of the DNA better, so the J call may be wrong. The V gene's germline CDR1 is SQVTM and CDR2 ANQGSEA. CDR3 size: 9 residues. This chain's CDR3 is CSPSYEQYF. CDR3 nucleotide sequence: TGCAGCCCCAGCTACGAGCAGTACTTC.

This clone was counted only a few times. V gene TRBV6-6 combines with J gene TRBJ2-6; D is unresolved. The V gene lost 8 bases and the J gene lost 0 bases, with 11 bases spanning the gap. This CDR3 has 15 amino acids. Germline assignment: CDR1 MNHNY and CDR2 SVGAGI (reference sequence). The CDR3 region has the DNA TGTGCCAGCCGGGCCTTATACTCTGGGGCCAACGTCCTGACTTTC. It translates to CASRALYSGANVLTF.

This chain connects TRBV30 to TRBJ2-4; TRBD1 or TRBD2 may be the D gene (5 bases each). Germline V CDR1 and CDR2: GTSNPN, SVGIG (reference sequence). V was cut by 2 bases and J by 2 bases, with 16 bases left in between. This CDR3 is built from 16 residues. The CDR3 DNA is TGTGCCTGGAGTCCCAGGGTACGACTAACCAAAAACATTCAGTACTTC. It encodes CAWSPRVRLTKNIQYF.

J is TRBJ2-5 and V is TRBV5-8, with TRBD2 matching over 8 bases. With 4 bases clipped from V and 2 bases from J, the junction kept 10 bases outside the gene matches. Germline-derived CDR1 and CDR2 are SGHTS and YDEGEE. The CDR3 is 16 amino acids. In nucleotides, the CDR3 is TGTGCCAGCAGCGCCCTAGGAGCGGGGGCTCAAGAGACCCAGTACTTC. It codes for CASSALGAGAQETQYF.

The V call is TRBV6-5, the J call TRBJ2-7; 10 nucleotides agree with TRBD2. Per germline, CDR1 MNHEY and CDR2 SVGAGI. V shed 5 bases and J 6 bases; nucleotides not matched to a gene: 10. CDR3 length equals 15 residues. CDR3 nucleotide sequence: TGTGCCAGCAGTGCGGAGCGGGGGGGCTCTGGCGAGCAGTACTTC. Encoded protein: CASSAERGGSGEQYF.

This clone showed up just a few times. The gene calls are TRBV14 and TRBJ2-1; TRBD2 aligns across 10 bases. Germline trimming cut 4 bases from V and 4 bases from J; bases unmatched to any gene: 4. CDR3 length: 15 residues. The germline V gene has CDR1 SGHDN and CDR2 FVKESK. CDR3 loop: CASSPGLASYNEQFF. CDR3 nucleotide sequence: TGTGCCAGCAGCCCGGGACTAGCGAGTTACAATGAGCAGTTCTTC. Drawing the rest from reference TRBV14 and TRBJ2-1, the complete variable domain is EAGVTQFPSHSVIEKGQTVTLRCDPISGHDNLYWYRRVMGKEIKFLLHFVKESKQDESGMPNNRFLAERTGGTYSTLKVQPAELEDSGVYFCASSPGLASYNEQFFGPGTRLTVL.